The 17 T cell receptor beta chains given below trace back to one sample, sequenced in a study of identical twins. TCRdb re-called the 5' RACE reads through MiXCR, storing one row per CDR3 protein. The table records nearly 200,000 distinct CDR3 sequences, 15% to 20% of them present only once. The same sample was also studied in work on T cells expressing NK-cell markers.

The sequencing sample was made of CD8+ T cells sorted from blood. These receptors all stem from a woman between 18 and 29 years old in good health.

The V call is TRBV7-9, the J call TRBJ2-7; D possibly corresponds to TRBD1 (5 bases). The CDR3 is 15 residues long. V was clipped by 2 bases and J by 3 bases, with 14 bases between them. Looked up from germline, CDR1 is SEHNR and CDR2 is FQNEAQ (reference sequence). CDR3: CASSLKQGANYEQYF. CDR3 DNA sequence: TGTGCCAGCAGCTTAAAGCAAGGGGCGAACTACGAGCAGTACTTC.

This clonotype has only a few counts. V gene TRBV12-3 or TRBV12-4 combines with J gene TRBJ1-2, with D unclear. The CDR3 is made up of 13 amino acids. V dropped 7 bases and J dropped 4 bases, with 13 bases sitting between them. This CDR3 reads CASTIGRFYGYTF. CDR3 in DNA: TGTGCCAGCACTATCGGACGGTTCTATGGCTACACCTTC.

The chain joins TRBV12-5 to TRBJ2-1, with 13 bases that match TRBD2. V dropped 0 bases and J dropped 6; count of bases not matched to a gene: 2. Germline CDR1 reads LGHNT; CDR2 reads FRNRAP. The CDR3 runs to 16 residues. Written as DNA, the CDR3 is TGTGCTAGTGGTTTGGTACTAGCGGGAGGGCTCAATGAGCAGTTCTTC. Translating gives CASGLVLAGGLNEQFF.

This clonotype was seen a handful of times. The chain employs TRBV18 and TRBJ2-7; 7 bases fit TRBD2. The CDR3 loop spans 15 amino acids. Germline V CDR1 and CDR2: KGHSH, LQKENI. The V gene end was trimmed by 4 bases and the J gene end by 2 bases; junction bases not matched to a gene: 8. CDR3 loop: CASSQDSGLTYEQYF. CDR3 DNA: TGTGCCAGCTCACAGGATAGCGGGCTAACCTACGAGCAGTACTTC.

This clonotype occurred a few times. The CDR3 loop is CASTWRGSGYEQYF. The CDR3 region has the DNA TGTGCCAGCACCTGGCGCGGGAGTGGGTACGAGCAGTACTTC. The chain combines TRBV12-3 or TRBV12-4 with TRBJ2-7, with 7 bases fitting TRBD2. This CDR3 is built from 14 residues. Unmatched junction bases numbered 10, after V lost 7 bases and J lost 4 bases.

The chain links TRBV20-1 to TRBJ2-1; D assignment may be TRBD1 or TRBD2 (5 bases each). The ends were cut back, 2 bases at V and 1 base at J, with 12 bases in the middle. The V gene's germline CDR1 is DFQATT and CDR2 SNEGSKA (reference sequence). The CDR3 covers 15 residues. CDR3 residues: CSARKAGSSYNEQFF. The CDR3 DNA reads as TGCAGTGCTAGAAAGGCAGGGAGTTCCTACAATGAGCAGTTCTTC.

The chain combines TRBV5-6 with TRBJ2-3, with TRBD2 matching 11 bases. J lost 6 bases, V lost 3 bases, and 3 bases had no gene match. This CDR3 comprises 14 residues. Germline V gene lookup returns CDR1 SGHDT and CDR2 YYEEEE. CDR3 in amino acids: CASSSLAGDDTQYF. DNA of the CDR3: TGTGCCAGCAGCTCACTAGCGGGAGATGATACGCAGTATTTT.

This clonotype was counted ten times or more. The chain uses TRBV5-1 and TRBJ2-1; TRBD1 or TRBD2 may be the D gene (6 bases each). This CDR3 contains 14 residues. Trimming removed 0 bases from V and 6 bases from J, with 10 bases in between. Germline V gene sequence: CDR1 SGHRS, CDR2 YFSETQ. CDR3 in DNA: TGCGCCAGCAGCTTGGTAGGGGGGACCAATGAGCAGTTCTTC. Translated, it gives CASSLVGGTNEQFF.

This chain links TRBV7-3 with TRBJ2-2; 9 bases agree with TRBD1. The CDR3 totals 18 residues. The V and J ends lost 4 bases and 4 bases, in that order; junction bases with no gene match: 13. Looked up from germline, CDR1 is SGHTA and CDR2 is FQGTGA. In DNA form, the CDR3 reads TGTGCCAGCAGCTGGTCGGGACAGGGCCGGTTTAGCACCGGGGAGCTGTTTTTT. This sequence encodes CASSWSGQGRFSTGELFF.

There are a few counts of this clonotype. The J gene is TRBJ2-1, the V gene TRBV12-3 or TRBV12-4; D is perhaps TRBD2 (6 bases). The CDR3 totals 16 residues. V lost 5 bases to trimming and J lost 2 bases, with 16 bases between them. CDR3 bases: TGTGCCAGCAGTGGGGGGACCGCCCAGACCTACAATGAGCAGTTCTTC. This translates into CASSGGTAQTYNEQFF.

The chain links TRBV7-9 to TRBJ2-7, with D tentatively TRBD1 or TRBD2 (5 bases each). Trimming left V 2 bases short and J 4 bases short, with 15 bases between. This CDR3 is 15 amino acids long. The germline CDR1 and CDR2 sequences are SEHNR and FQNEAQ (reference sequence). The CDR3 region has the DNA TGTGCCAGCAGCTTATGGGACGGGTTTTTTTACGAGCAGTACTTC. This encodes CASSLWDGFFYEQYF.

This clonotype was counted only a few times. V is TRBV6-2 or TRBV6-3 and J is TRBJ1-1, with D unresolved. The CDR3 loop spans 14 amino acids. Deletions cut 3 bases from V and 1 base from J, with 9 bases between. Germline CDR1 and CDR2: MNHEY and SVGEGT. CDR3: CASSYSMENTEAFF. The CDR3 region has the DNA TGTGCCAGCAGTTATAGTATGGAGAACACTGAAGCTTTCTTT.

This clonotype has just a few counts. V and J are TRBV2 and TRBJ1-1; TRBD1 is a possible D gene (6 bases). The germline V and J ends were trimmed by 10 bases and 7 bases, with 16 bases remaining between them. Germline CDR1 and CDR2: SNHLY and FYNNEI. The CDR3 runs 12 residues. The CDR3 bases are TGTGCCACGGGACATCTATTGGATGAAGCTTTCTTT. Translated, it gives CATGHLLDEAFF.

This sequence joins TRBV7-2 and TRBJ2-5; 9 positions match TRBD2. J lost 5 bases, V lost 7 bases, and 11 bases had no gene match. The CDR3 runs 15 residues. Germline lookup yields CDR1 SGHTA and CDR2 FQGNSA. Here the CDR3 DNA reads TGTGCCAGCAAAAGGAGCGGGAGGACGGACGAGACCCAGTACTTC. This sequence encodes CASKRSGRTDETQYF.

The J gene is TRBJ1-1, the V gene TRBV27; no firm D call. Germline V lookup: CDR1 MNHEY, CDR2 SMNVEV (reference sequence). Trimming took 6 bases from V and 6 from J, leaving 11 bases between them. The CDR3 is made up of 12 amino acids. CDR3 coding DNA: TGTGCCAGCAGCCGGAAGAATTCTGAAGCTTTCTTT. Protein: CASSRKNSEAFF.

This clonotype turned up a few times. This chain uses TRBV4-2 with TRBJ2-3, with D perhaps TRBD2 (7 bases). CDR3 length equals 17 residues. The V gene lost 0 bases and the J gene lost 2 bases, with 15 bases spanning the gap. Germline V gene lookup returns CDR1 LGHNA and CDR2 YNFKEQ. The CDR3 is CASSQEGGEGVTDTQYF. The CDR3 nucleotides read TGTGCCAGCAGCCAAGAAGGGGGGGAGGGAGTCACAGATACGCAGTATTTT.

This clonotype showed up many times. The CDR3 region is CSAGTGGNYEQYF. CDR3 in DNA: TGCAGCGCCGGGACAGGGGGGAATTACGAGCAGTACTTC. The chain has TRBV29-1 and TRBJ2-7; TRBD1 agrees at 11 bases. CDR1 and CDR2 (germline): SQVTM, ANQGSEA. The CDR3 totals 13 residues. Unmatched junction bases numbered 6, after V lost 7 bases and J lost 4 bases.